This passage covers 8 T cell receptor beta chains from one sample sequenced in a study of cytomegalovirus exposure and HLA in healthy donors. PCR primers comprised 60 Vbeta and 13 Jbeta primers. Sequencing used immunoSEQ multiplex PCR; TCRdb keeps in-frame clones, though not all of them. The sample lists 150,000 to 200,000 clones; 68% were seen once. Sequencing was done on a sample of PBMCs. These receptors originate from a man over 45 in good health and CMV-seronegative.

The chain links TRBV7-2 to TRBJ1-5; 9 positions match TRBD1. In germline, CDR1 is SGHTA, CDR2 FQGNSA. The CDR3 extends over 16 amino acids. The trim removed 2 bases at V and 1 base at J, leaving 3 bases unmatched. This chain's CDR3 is CASSLMGQGSNQPQHF. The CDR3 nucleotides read TGTGCCAGCAGCTTAATGGGACAGGGAAGCAATCAGCCCCAGCATTTT.

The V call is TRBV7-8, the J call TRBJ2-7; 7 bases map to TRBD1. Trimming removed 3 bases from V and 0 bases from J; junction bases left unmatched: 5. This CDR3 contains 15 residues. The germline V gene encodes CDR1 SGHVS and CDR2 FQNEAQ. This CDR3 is CASSLEGDSSYEQYF. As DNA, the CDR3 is TGTGCCAGCAGCTTGGAAGGGGACAGCTCCTACGAGCAGTACTTC.

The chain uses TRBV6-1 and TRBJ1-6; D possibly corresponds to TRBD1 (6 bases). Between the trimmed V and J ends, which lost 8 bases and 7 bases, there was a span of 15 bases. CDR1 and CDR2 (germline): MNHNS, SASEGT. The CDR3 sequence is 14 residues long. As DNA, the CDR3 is TGTGCCAGCCAAGGGAACAGGGACAATTCACCCCTCCACTTT. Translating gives CASQGNRDNSPLHF.

CDR3 amino acids: CASSTNTGELFF. As DNA, the CDR3 is TGTGCCAGCAGTACTAACACCGGGGAGCTGTTTTTT. The chain carries TRBV6-6 and TRBJ2-2; D uncertain. The germline V and J ends were trimmed by 5 bases and 2 bases, with 3 bases remaining between them. The CDR3 is 12 amino acids. In germline, CDR1 is MNHNY, CDR2 SVGAGI (reference sequence).

The CDR3 protein is CASSDPKGRGYGYTF. In nucleotides, the CDR3 is TGTGCCAGCAGTGACCCAAAAGGGAGGGGCTATGGCTACACCTTC. The chain has TRBV25-1 and TRBJ1-2, with D possibly TRBD1 on 5 matching bases. Trimming stripped 3 bases from V and 4 bases from J, with 15 bases between. The CDR3 is 15 residues long. CDR1 is MGHDK and CDR2 is SYGVNS in the germline V gene.

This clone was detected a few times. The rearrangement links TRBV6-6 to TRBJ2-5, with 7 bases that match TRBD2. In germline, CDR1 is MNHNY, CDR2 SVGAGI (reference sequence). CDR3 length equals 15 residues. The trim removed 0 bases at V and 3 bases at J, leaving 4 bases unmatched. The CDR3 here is CASSYSNLAEETQYF. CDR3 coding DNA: TGTGCCAGCAGTTACTCTAATCTAGCGGAAGAGACCCAGTACTTC.

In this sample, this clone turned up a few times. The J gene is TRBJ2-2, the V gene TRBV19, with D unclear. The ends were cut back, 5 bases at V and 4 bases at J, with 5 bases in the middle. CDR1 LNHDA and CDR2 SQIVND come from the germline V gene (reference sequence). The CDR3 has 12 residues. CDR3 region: CASSPRTGELFF. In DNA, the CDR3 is TGTGCCAGTAGTCCCCGCACCGGGGAGCTGTTTTTT.

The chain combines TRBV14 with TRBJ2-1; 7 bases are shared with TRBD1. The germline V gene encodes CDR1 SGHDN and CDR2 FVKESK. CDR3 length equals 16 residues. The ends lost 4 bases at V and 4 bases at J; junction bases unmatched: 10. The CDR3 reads CASSLYSGTEYNEQFF. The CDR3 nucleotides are TGTGCCAGCAGCCTATATTCCGGGACAGAATACAATGAGCAGTTCTTC.